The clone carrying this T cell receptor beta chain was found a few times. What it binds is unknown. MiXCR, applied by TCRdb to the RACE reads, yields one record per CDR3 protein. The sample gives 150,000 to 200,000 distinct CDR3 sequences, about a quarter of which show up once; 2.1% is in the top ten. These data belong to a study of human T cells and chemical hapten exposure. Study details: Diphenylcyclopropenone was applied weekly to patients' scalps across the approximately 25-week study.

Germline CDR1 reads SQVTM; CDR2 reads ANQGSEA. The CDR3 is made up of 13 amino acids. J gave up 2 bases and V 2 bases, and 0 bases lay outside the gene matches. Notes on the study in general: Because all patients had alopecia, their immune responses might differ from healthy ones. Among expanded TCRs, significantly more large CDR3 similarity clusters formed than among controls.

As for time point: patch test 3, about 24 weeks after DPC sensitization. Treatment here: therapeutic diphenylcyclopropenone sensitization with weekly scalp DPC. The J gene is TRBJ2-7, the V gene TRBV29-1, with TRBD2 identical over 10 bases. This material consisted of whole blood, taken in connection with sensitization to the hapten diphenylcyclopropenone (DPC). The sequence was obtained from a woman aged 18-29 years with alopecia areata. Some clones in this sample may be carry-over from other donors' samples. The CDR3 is CSVELAGAYEQYF. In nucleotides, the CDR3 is TGCAGCGTTGAACTAGCGGGAGCCTACGAGCAGTACTTC.